One sample yielded the 21 T cell receptor beta chains listed below, sequenced in a study of PD-1 blockade in classical Hodgkin lymphoma. Sequenced by immunoSEQ multiplex PCR; TCRdb stores in-frame clones only, minus some. Of approximately 23,000 clones in the sample, 90% were seen once. Noted time point: newly diagnosed, previously untreated cHL patient sample. Negative magnetic selection isolated CD4+ T cells from thawed PBMCs. What was sequenced was CD4+ T cells from blood. These receptors all come from a human donor with classical Hodgkin lymphoma.

The genes are TRBV18 and TRBJ2-3; D may be TRBD2 (5 bases). From germline, CDR1 is KGHSH and CDR2 LQKENI. The CDR3 has 14 residues. Trimming removed 6 bases at V and 7 bases at J, with 17 bases between. CDR3: CASSPRTSLNTQYF. CDR3 DNA: TGTGCCAGCTCCCCGAGGACTTCTCTAAATACGCAGTATTTT.

J is TRBJ1-4 and V is TRBV6-6; D perhaps matches TRBD1 (5 bases). The CDR3 runs 16 residues. The germline V gene encodes CDR1 MNHNY and CDR2 SVGAGI (reference sequence). The V and J ends lost 1 base and 5 bases respectively, with 14 bases between them. CDR3 coding DNA: TGTGCCAGCAGTTACTTTACAGCGGGGGGGAATGAAAAACTGTTTTTT. Translated: CASSYFTAGGNEKLFF.

The chain employs TRBV9 and TRBJ2-1, with 9 bases lining up with TRBD2. The CDR3 extends over 18 amino acids. Germline V CDR1 and CDR2: SGDLS, YYNGEE. The V and J ends lost 0 bases and 0 bases, in that order; junction bases with no gene match: 7. CDR3 protein: CASSVDAAGGSSYNEQFF. The DNA for the CDR3 is TGTGCCAGCAGCGTAGATGCGGCGGGGGGGAGCTCCTACAATGAGCAGTTCTTC.

Only one count was recorded for this clone. The chain carries TRBV19 and TRBJ2-5; D tentatively fits TRBD1 or TRBD2 (5 bases each). CDR1 and CDR2 (germline): LNHDA, SQIVND (reference sequence). Trimming stripped 3 bases from V and 5 bases from J, with 7 bases between. This CDR3 has 12 residues. This chain's CDR3 is CASSMWGETQYF. CDR3 sequence (DNA): TGTGCCAGTAGTATGTGGGGGGAGACCCAGTACTTC.

This clone was picked up one time. V gene TRBV4-3 combines with J gene TRBJ2-7; the D gene could be TRBD1 or TRBD2 (5 bases each). Per germline, CDR1 LGHNA and CDR2 YSLEER. The CDR3 length is 16 residues. The germline V and J ends were trimmed by 2 bases and 7 bases, with 21 bases remaining between them. This CDR3 reads CASSQLQVVGAWEQYF. CDR3 nucleotides: TGCGCCAGCAGCCAATTACAGGTGGTGGGAGCTTGGGAGCAGTACTTC.

The V and J genes are TRBV5-1 and TRBJ2-7, with D uncertain. The CDR3 contains 11 residues. CDR1 is SGHRS and CDR2 is YFSETQ in the germline V gene. V was pared by 4 bases and J by 2 bases, with 4 bases between. The CDR3 loop is CASSLAYEQYF. DNA of the CDR3: TGCGCCAGCAGCCTCGCCTACGAGCAGTACTTC.

The chain uses TRBV15 and TRBJ2-1; maybe TRBD2 (6 bases). Germline V gene sequence: CDR1 LNHNV, CDR2 YYDKDF (reference sequence). V lost 0 bases to trimming and J lost 9 bases, with 21 bases between them. CDR3 length equals 17 residues. The CDR3 DNA reads as TGTGCCACCAGCAGAGATTCGCGGGGAGACTGGGCCCGTGAGCAGTTCTTC. Its translation is CATSRDSRGDWAREQFF.

The sample holds a few counts of this clone. V is TRBV5-6 and J is TRBJ1-6; D is unclear. CDR1 is SGHDT and CDR2 is YYEEEE in the germline V gene. CDR3 length: 14 amino acids. V was clipped by 0 bases and J by 7 bases, with 8 bases between them. The CDR3 sequence: CASSLGQGNSPLHF. The CDR3 nucleotides read TGTGCCAGCAGCTTGGGGCAAGGGAATTCACCCCTCCACTTT.

This clone has only one observation. V and J are TRBV4-3 and TRBJ2-5; 7 bases fit TRBD2. Germline CDR1 and CDR2: LGHNA and YSLEER. Trimming took 0 bases from V and 2 from J; bases not matched to a gene: 12. The CDR3 runs to 18 residues. CDR3 sequence reads: CASSQEARAGTLQETQYF. In DNA form, the CDR3 reads TGCGCCAGCAGCCAAGAAGCGCGAGCGGGGACTCTTCAAGAGACCCAGTACTTC.

This rearrangement joins TRBV10-3 to TRBJ1-5; D is undetermined. The CDR3 spans 16 residues. CDR1 ENHRY and CDR2 SYGVKD come from the germline V gene. Trimming stripped 4 bases from V and 1 base from J, with 14 bases between. CDR3 DNA sequence: TGTGCCATCAGTGTGGGAGGACTGAGGAGCAATCAGCCCCAGCATTTT. It is translated as CAISVGGLRSNQPQHF.

This clone has just one count. The rearrangement joins TRBV28 to TRBJ2-3; 9 bases fit TRBD2. J was trimmed by 5 bases and V by 7 bases; bases with no gene match: 10. The germline V gene has CDR1 MDHEN and CDR2 SYDVKM. The length of the CDR3 is 15 residues. CDR3 sequence: CASIDVAGVGDTQYF. CDR3 coding DNA: TGTGCCAGCATTGATGTAGCGGGAGTAGGAGATACGCAGTATTTT. Supplemented by reference TRBV28 and TRBJ2-3, the full variable domain reads DVKVTQSSRYLVKRTGEKVFLECVQDMDHENMFWYRQDPGLGLRLIYFSYDVKMKEKGDIPEGYSVSREKKERFSLILESASTNQTSMYLCASIDVAGVGDTQYFGPGTRLTVL.

The V and J genes are TRBV4-2 and TRBJ2-7; the match to TRBD2 covers 7 bases. CDR1 is LGHNA and CDR2 is YNFKEQ in the germline V gene. J was trimmed by 1 base and V by 1 base; bases with no gene match: 13. The CDR3 loop spans 18 amino acids. The DNA for the CDR3 is TGTGCCAGCAGCCAAGTATTGGCGGGGGACCCAGTTTCCTACGAGCAGTACTTC. Its protein product is CASSQVLAGDPVSYEQYF.

To note about this clone: Compared with germline, one end of the junction differs, possibly owing to a read error. J is TRBJ2-3 and V is TRBV4-3; TRBD2 agrees at 7 bases. This CDR3 is 15 amino acids long. Germline V gene sequence: CDR1 LGHNA, CDR2 YSLEER. The CDR3 DNA is TGCGCCAGCAGTCAAGAGCGGGGTGCCACAGATACGCAGTATTTT. It yields the protein CASSQERGATDTQYF.

The chain employs TRBV7-9 and TRBJ2-7; 10 nucleotides align to TRBD2. The germline V gene has CDR1 SEHNR and CDR2 FQNEAQ (reference sequence). V gave up 1 base and J gave up 1 base; unmatched junction bases: 4. The CDR3 consists of 16 residues. The CDR3 region is CASSLGASGGSYEQYF. DNA for the CDR3: TGTGCCAGCAGCTTAGGGGCTAGCGGGGGTTCCTACGAGCAGTACTTC.

The J gene is TRBJ2-7, the V gene TRBV19, with 9 bases that match TRBD1. Germline V lookup: CDR1 LNHDA, CDR2 SQIVND (reference sequence). The length of the CDR3 is 15 residues. The V and J ends lost 5 bases and 1 base, in that order; junction bases with no gene match: 6. The CDR3 protein is CASSPGQGRSYEQYF. In DNA, the CDR3 is TGTGCCAGTAGTCCCGGACAGGGGAGATCCTACGAGCAGTACTTC.

The rearrangement uses TRBV18 and TRBJ1-1; TRBD1 aligns across 7 bases. The J segment lost 3 bases and the V segment lost 6 bases, leaving 7 bases of the junction unmatched. The CDR3 is made up of 14 amino acids. CDR1 is KGHSH and CDR2 is LQKENI in the germline V gene. The chain's CDR3 is CASSPGGPHTEAFF. The CDR3 region has the DNA TGTGCCAGCTCCCCAGGGGGGCCCCACACTGAAGCTTTCTTT. The full variable domain, completed using reference TRBV18 and TRBJ1-1, is NAGVMQNPRHLVRRRGQEARLRCSPMKGHSHVYWYRQLPEEGLKFMVYLQKENIIDESGMPKERFSAEFPKEGPSILRIQQVVRGDSAAYFCASSPGGPHTEAFFGQGTRLTVV.

This clone came up a few times. The chain combines TRBV6-4 with TRBJ2-2; D may be TRBD2 (5 bases). Germline V gives CDR1 MRHNA, CDR2 SNTAGT. CDR3 size: 14 residues. V shed 6 bases and J shed 1 base, with 9 bases lying between them. CDR3 coding DNA: TGTGCCAGCAGCTGGACTCTGAACACCGGGGAGCTGTTTTTT. It translates to CASSWTLNTGELFF.

This chain links TRBV5-1 with TRBJ2-1; a possible D gene is TRBD2 (6 bases). Trimming stripped 4 bases from V and 0 bases from J, with 20 bases between. Germline V gene data show CDR1 as SGHRS and CDR2 as YFSETQ. The CDR3 consists of 18 residues. Here the CDR3 DNA reads TGCGCCAGCAGCCCGGGGGACTGGACCACCAGCTCCTACAATGAGCAGTTCTTC. Encoded protein: CASSPGDWTTSSYNEQFF.

The chain couples TRBV2 to TRBJ2-1, with 12 bases aligning to TRBD1. V lost 4 bases and J lost 9; bases outside the gene matches: 13. Germline CDR1 and CDR2: SNHLY and FYNNEI. This CDR3 has 17 amino acids. The CDR3 DNA is TGTGCCAGCAGTGCCCGGGGGGGACAGGGGGCCGGTAGTGAGCAGTTCTTC. Translated: CASSARGGQGAGSEQFF.

The chain has TRBV21-1 and TRBJ1-6; TRBD1 was called by the table and not checked on the DNA. TRBV21-1 is listed as a pseudogene. CDR3 length: 15 residues. CDR3 region: CASRGDIHHNSPLHF. The CDR3 nucleotides are TGTGCCAGCAGGGGGGACATACATCATAATTCACCCCTCCACTTT.

The genes are TRBV2 and TRBJ2-6; D is perhaps TRBD1 (7 bases). V was trimmed by 4 bases and J by 0 bases, leaving 10 bases between them. The CDR3 is 16 amino acids. Germline loops: CDR1 SNHLY, CDR2 FYNNEI. CDR3: CASSAQGGSGANVLTF. The CDR3 DNA reads TGTGCCAGCAGTGCCCAGGGGGGCTCTGGGGCCAACGTCCTGACTTTC.